A single sample is the source of the 10 T cell receptor beta chains below, sequenced in a study of spatial heterogeneity in lung cancer. Time point in this sample: blood at routine non-recurrence follow-up after resection. Unsorted whole RNA from tumor, nontumor lung or frozen PBMC underwent sequencing. Via MiXCR, TCRdb re-called the 5' RACE reads, giving one row per CDR3 protein. This table has around 110,000 distinct CDR3 sequences, less than 15% appearing once. This sample comprised PBMCs, obtained at follow-up. These receptors were taken from a male donor with early-stage non-small cell lung cancer.

This chain links TRBV7-9 with TRBJ1-1; D possibly corresponds to TRBD1 (5 bases). CDR3 size: 13 residues. Per the germline V gene, CDR1 is SEHNR and CDR2 is FQNEAQ (reference sequence). The ends were cut back, 6 bases at V and 5 bases at J, with 13 bases in the middle. The CDR3 nucleotides are TGTGCCAGCAGTCCAAACCCAGGGACTGAAGCTTTCTTT. It yields the protein CASSPNPGTEAFF.

There are many counts of this clonotype. The genes are TRBV10-3 and TRBJ2-2, with D possibly matching TRBD1 (6 bases). CDR3 length: 14 amino acids. Germline assignment: CDR1 ENHRY and CDR2 SYGVKD. The ends were cut back, 5 bases at V and 4 bases at J, with 11 bases in the middle. The DNA for the CDR3 is TGTGCCATCAGTTTATCCAGGGGCACCGGGGAGCTGTTTTTT. Amino acids: CAISLSRGTGELFF.

The sample holds many counts of this clonotype. The chain joins TRBV7-2 to TRBJ2-5; the match to TRBD2 covers 8 bases. V dropped 5 bases and J dropped 4; count of bases not matched to a gene: 6. Germline CDR1 SGHTA, CDR2 FQGNSA. This CDR3 region has 14 residues. The CDR3: CASSTGGAGETQYF. The CDR3 DNA reads as TGTGCCAGCAGCACCGGGGGGGCGGGAGAGACCCAGTACTTC.

Many counts were recorded for this clonotype. The chain is built from TRBV20-1 and TRBJ2-7, with a possible D match to TRBD2 (6 bases). The CDR3 is 13 residues long. V shed 0 bases and J shed 5 bases, with 11 bases lying between them. The germline V gene encodes CDR1 DFQATT and CDR2 SNEGSKA (reference sequence). DNA of the CDR3: TGCAGTGCTAGAGATCCGACTAGTAACGAGCAGTACTTC. Its protein product is CSARDPTSNEQYF.

The chain joins TRBV7-3 to TRBJ2-5; D might be TRBD2 (5 bases). V lost 2 bases to trimming and J lost 2 bases, with 6 bases between them. Germline loops: CDR1 SGHTA, CDR2 FQGTGA. CDR3 length: 13 amino acids. The CDR3 reads CASSLWEQETQYF. CDR3 DNA: TGTGCCAGCAGCTTATGGGAGCAAGAGACCCAGTACTTC.

The chain is built from TRBV5-4 and TRBJ2-5, with 7 nucleotides matching TRBD1. Germline V lookup: CDR1 SGHNT, CDR2 YYREEE (reference sequence). After removal of 4 bases from V and 1 base from J, the junction contained 7 bases not matched to a gene. This CDR3 is built from 15 residues. The CDR3 region has the DNA TGTGCCAGCAGCAATGGACAGGTGTTCCAAGAGACCCAGTACTTC. This translates into CASSNGQVFQETQYF.

The sample holds many counts of this clonotype. The V call is TRBV10-3, the J call TRBJ2-2; D uncertain. V dropped 0 bases and J dropped 7 bases, with 6 bases sitting between them. The CDR3 totals 13 residues. Germline CDR1 and CDR2: ENHRY and SYGVKD. The CDR3 DNA sequence: TGTGCCATCAGTGAGTCGAGTGTCGGGGAGCTGTTTTTT. Translation: CAISESSVGELFF.

The chain uses TRBV30 and TRBJ2-3; 7 nucleotides match TRBD2. The germline gives CDR1 GTSNPN, CDR2 SVGIG (reference sequence). With 3 bases clipped from V and 1 base from J, the junction kept 4 bases outside the gene matches. The CDR3 has 14 residues. CDR3 nucleotides: TGTGCCTGGAGGAAGCGGGACCGCACAGATACGCAGTATTTT. Amino acid sequence: CAWRKRDRTDTQYF.

The chain carries TRBV19 and TRBJ1-5, with a tentative D call TRBD1 (5 bases). The CDR3 has 13 amino acids. CDR1 LNHDA and CDR2 SQIVND come from the germline V gene (reference sequence). Trimming cost V 8 bases and J 4 bases, with 12 bases left between them. As DNA, the CDR3 is TGTGCCAGTGAGCCTGGGGGGAATCAGCCCCAGCATTTT. Translation gives CASEPGGNQPQHF.

In its sample, this clonotype was seen a few times. The gene calls are TRBV11-2 and TRBJ2-3; 8 bases fit TRBD1. This CDR3 comprises 20 residues. Germline CDR1 is SGHAT and CDR2 is FQNNGV. V trimming: 4 bases; J trimming: 3 bases; junction bases outside the gene matches: 21. The CDR3 nucleotides read TGTGCCAGCAGCTCTCTTTACCGCTGGAGCCGACAGGGGATTACAGATACGCAGTATTTT. Protein: CASSSLYRWSRQGITDTQYF. The full variable domain, with the rest looked up from reference TRBV11-2 and TRBJ2-3, is EAGVAQSPRYKIIEKRQSVAFWCNPISGHATLYWYQQILGQGPKLLIQFQNNGVVDDSQLPKDRFSAERLKGVDSTLKIQPAKLEDSAVYLCASSSLYRWSRQGITDTQYFGPGTRLTVL.